The 21 T cell receptor beta chains given below trace back to one sample, sequenced in a study of T cells in Graves' hyperthyroidism and ophthalmopathy. Authors of the study amplified TCR beta CDR3 regions from RNA transcripts. HTBI primers drove first-round RT-PCR of the TCR CDR3. TCRdb processed the multiplex PCR reads anew with MiXCR; each CDR3 protein has one entry. The sample has 500,000 to 750,000 distinct CDR3 sequences; 46% are singletons. Material for sequencing was peripheral blood or thyroid tissue (not recorded which). The receptor source for this set is a woman younger than 30 with Graves' hyperthyroidism.

This clonotype showed up many times. The chain has TRBV29-1 and TRBJ1-2, with 7 bases that match TRBD1. Losses at the gene ends were 5 bases for V and 6 bases for J; bases not matched to a gene: 3. CDR1 and CDR2 from the germline V gene are SQVTM and ANQGSEA. This CDR3 spans 11 amino acids. The CDR3 region is CSVQGGDGYTF. The CDR3 region has the DNA TGCAGCGTTCAGGGGGGGGATGGCTACACCTTC.

A note on this clonotype: Since a much larger clone is just one base distant, this may be a read error. The chain joins TRBV7-2 to TRBJ1-2; D gene unclear. Germline assignment: CDR1 SGHTA and CDR2 FQGNSA. CDR3 size: 15 residues. CDR3: CAGSLVRGENYGYTF. The CDR3 DNA follows: TGTGCCGGCAGCTTAGTTCGGGGAGAAAACTATGGCTACACCTTC.

A remark on this clonotype: At one boundary the junction diverges from the germline segment, which might be a read error. V and J are TRBV5-1 and TRBJ2-1; D perhaps matches TRBD1 (5 bases). Germline CDR1 and CDR2: SGHRS and YFSETQ. This CDR3 has 13 residues. CDR3 sequence: CASSFNRNNGQFF. In nucleotides, the CDR3 is TGCGCCAGCAGCTTCAACAGGAACAATGGGCAGTTCTTC.

For this clonotype: Since a much larger clone is just one base distant, this may be a read error. The chain has TRBV15 and TRBJ2-7; D is uncertain. V was trimmed by 5 bases and J by 1 base, leaving 15 bases between them. Germline V gives CDR1 LNHNV, CDR2 YYDKDF (reference sequence). CDR3 length: 15 residues. The CDR3 reads CATSQDDTISYEQYF. The CDR3 coding sequence is TGTGCCACCAGCCAAGATGACACAATATCCTACGAGCAGTACTTC.

This clonotype appeared many times. This sequence joins TRBV14 and TRBJ2-5; no clear D. Germline V gives CDR1 SGHDN, CDR2 FVKESK. The CDR3 contains 15 residues. V lost 0 bases and J lost 0, with 8 bases in between. The CDR3 is CASSQESLYQETQYF. CDR3 nucleotide sequence: TGTGCCAGCAGCCAAGAATCCCTGTACCAAGAGACCCAGTACTTC.

This clonotype was picked up many times. This chain connects TRBV20-1 to TRBJ1-5, with 9 bases fitting TRBD1. V lost 6 bases, J lost 6 bases, and 15 bases stayed unmatched. The CDR3 is 16 residues long. The germline V gene has CDR1 DFQATT and CDR2 SNEGSKA (reference sequence). In DNA form, the CDR3 reads TGCAGTGCCCTATCCCGGGACAGGGACGTGAGTCAGCCCCAGCATTTT. Its protein is CSALSRDRDVSQPQHF.

This clonotype showed up many times. The CDR3 sequence is CSAREGYQETQYF. DNA of the CDR3: TGCAGTGCTAGAGAGGGGTACCAAGAGACCCAGTACTTC. The V gene is TRBV20-1, the J gene TRBJ2-5, with D hard to call. CDR3 length: 13 residues. V lost 0 bases and J 0 bases, leaving 5 bases between the germline ends. The germline V gene encodes CDR1 DFQATT and CDR2 SNEGSKA (reference sequence).

J is TRBJ2-5 and V is TRBV7-9; tentative D call: TRBD1 (5 bases). The CDR3 has 14 amino acids. Germline-derived CDR1 and CDR2 are SEHNR and FQNEAQ (reference sequence). The ends were cut back, 5 bases at V and 6 bases at J, with 16 bases in the middle. Written as DNA, the CDR3 is TGTGCCAGCAGCCAAGAGACTGGGGCGAAGACCCAGTACTTC. Amino acids: CASSQETGAKTQYF.

This clonotype was counted between two and nine times. This rearrangement joins TRBV15 to TRBJ1-5; D ambiguous. Deletions cut 3 bases from V and 7 bases from J, with 7 bases between. The germline CDR1 and CDR2 sequences are LNHNV and YYDKDF (reference sequence). The CDR3 length is 12 residues. The CDR3 is CATSSRGQPQHF. The CDR3 DNA reads as TGTGCCACCAGCAGTCGTGGACAGCCCCAGCATTTT.

The chain is built from TRBV20-1 and TRBJ1-2, with 8 bases that match TRBD1. This CDR3 has 18 amino acids. Germline loops: CDR1 DFQATT, CDR2 SNEGSKA (reference sequence). J lost 5 bases, V lost 4 bases, and 21 bases had no gene match. As DNA, the CDR3 is TGCAGTGCTAAACTTCTTATAGGACAGGGCCCTGGCGGTTATGGCTACACCTTC. Protein: CSAKLLIGQGPGGYGYTF.

This rearrangement joins TRBV7-2 to TRBJ2-4; 11 bases agree with TRBD2. CDR3 length: 17 amino acids. J gave up 0 bases and V 5 bases, and 6 bases lay outside the gene matches. CDR1 is SGHTA, CDR2 FQGNSA, per germline. The CDR3 DNA is TGTGCCAGCAGCGCGGAGACTAGCGGGATAGCCAAAAACATTCAGTACTTC. As protein: CASSAETSGIAKNIQYF.

This clonotype has just a few counts. The chain combines TRBV12-3 or TRBV12-4 with TRBJ2-5, with 10 nucleotides matching TRBD1. With V trimmed by 6 bases and J by 4 bases, 8 bases remained unmatched. The CDR3 extends over 15 amino acids. In nucleotides, the CDR3 is TGTGCCAGCAGACCCGGGACAGGGGTGTTAGAGACCCAGTACTTC. Encoded protein: CASRPGTGVLETQYF.

This chain connects TRBV5-1 to TRBJ1-4; 7 bases match TRBD1. Germline loops: CDR1 SGHRS, CDR2 YFSETQ. The CDR3 sequence is 15 residues long. Trimming took 0 bases from V and 6 from J; bases not matched to a gene: 5. The CDR3 protein is CASSLGAGGDEKLFF. The CDR3 coding sequence is TGCGCCAGCAGCTTGGGAGCAGGGGGGGATGAAAAACTGTTTTTT.

This clonotype was seen only once. The CDR3 loop reads CASSVGRSPLHF. DNA of the CDR3: TGTGCCAGCAGCGTTGGGCGCTCACCCCTCCACTTT. The genes are TRBV9 and TRBJ1-6; D is uncertain. V shed 2 bases and J shed 10 bases, with 7 bases lying between them. CDR1 and CDR2 (germline): SGDLS, YYNGEE. The CDR3 contains 12 residues.

The chain uses TRBV7-2 and TRBJ2-1, with a possible D match to TRBD2 (6 bases). Germline CDR1 reads SGHTA; CDR2 reads FQGNSA. V shed 6 bases and J shed 4 bases, with 10 bases lying between them. CDR3 length: 13 amino acids. The CDR3 is CASSGTAYNEQFF. DNA of the CDR3: TGTGCCAGCAGTGGGACTGCTTACAATGAGCAGTTCTTC.

A few counts support this clonotype. The genes are TRBV7-3 and TRBJ1-2; possibly TRBD1 for D (6 bases). Trimming removed 5 bases from V and 8 bases from J, with 15 bases in between. From germline, CDR1 is SGHTA and CDR2 FQGTGA. The CDR3 has 13 amino acids. CDR3 in amino acids: CASSPDTGGGYTF. In DNA, the CDR3 is TGTGCCAGCAGCCCTGACACCGGGGGCGGCTACACCTTC.

The gene calls are TRBV10-3 and TRBJ2-7; D not resolved. The last part of the DNA fits TRBJ2-4 better; the J call may be wrong. The CDR3 runs 12 residues. CDR1 is ENHRY, CDR2 SYGVKD, per germline. In DNA, the CDR3 is TGTGCCATCAGTGAGTTGCAAAACATTCAGTACTTC. Translated: CAISELQNIQYF.

This clonotype was counted ten times or more. The J gene is TRBJ1-1, the V gene TRBV5-6; D ambiguous. The ends were cut back, 4 bases at V and 1 base at J, with 20 bases in the middle. This CDR3 is built from 17 residues. Germline V gene lookup returns CDR1 SGHDT and CDR2 YYEEEE. Here the CDR3 DNA reads TGTGCCAGCAGCCCTCAGAAGGCAGGTCTGGGGAACACTGAAGCTTTCTTT. This sequence encodes CASSPQKAGLGNTEAFF.

This chain joins TRBV24-1 and TRBJ2-2, with TRBD2 matching 9 bases. V shed 5 bases, J shed 3 bases, and the junction held 12 bases outside the gene matches. Germline CDR1 KGHDR, CDR2 SFDVKD. The CDR3 spans 18 residues. CDR3 DNA: TGTGCCACCAGTGCCGCTGGCGGGAGGGGCTTGGACACCGGGGAGCTGTTTTTT. It yields the protein CATSAAGGRGLDTGELFF.

The genes are TRBV15 and TRBJ2-7; 14 bases match TRBD2. The CDR3 length is 17 residues. The V gene end was trimmed by 3 bases and the J gene end by 1 base; junction bases not matched to a gene: 5. Germline CDR1 and CDR2: LNHNV and YYDKDF (reference sequence). In DNA, the CDR3 is TGTGCCACCAGCAGCATAGGGACTAGCGGGAGTTCCTACGAGCAGTACTTC. This gives the protein CATSSIGTSGSSYEQYF.

There are many counts of this clonotype. The chain carries TRBV20-1 and TRBJ2-2; 7 bases map to TRBD2. CDR3 size: 15 residues. V lost 0 bases, J lost 4 bases, and 5 bases stayed unmatched. Germline V gene data show CDR1 as DFQATT and CDR2 as SNEGSKA (reference sequence). The CDR3 spells CSARDQRDGTGELFF. The DNA of the CDR3 is TGCAGTGCTAGAGATCAGCGGGATGGCACCGGGGAGCTGTTTTTT.